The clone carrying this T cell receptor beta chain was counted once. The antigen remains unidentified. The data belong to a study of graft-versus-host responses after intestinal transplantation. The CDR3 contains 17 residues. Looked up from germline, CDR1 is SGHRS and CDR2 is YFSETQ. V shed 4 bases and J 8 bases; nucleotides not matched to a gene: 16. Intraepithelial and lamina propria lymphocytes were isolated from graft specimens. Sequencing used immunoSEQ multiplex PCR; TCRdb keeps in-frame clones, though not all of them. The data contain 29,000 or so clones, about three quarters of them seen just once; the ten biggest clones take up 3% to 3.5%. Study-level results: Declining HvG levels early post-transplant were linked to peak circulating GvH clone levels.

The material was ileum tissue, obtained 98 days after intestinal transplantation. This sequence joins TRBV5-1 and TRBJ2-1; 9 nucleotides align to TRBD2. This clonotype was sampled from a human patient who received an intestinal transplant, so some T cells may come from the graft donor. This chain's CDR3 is CASSLGVWRGGRDEQFF. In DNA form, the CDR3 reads TGCGCCAGCAGCCTCGGGGTTTGGCGGGGGGGCCGGGATGAGCAGTTCTTC. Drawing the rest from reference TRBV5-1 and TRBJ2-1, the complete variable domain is KAGVTQTPRYLIKTRGQQVTLSCSPISGHRSVSWYQQTPGQGLQFLFEYFSETQRNKGNFPGRFSGRQFSNSRSEMNVSTLELGDSALYLCASSLGVWRGGRDEQFFGPGTRLTVL.